What follows are 24 T cell receptor beta chains derived from one specimen sequenced in a study of blood T cell repertoires in COVID-19. Assay used: immunoSEQ multiplex PCR; TCRdb lists only in-frame clones, some missing. Among approximately 82,000 clones listed, about four fifths were seen once. The sample was peripheral blood. These receptors originate from a woman aged 55-69 years with acute or convalescent COVID-19.

V gene TRBV12-5 combines with J gene TRBJ2-2; 11 bases are shared with TRBD1. Germline CDR1 and CDR2: LGHNT and FRNRAP. The CDR3 is 15 amino acids. The ends lost 6 bases at V and 9 bases at J; junction bases unmatched: 9. Written as DNA, the CDR3 is TGTGCTAGTGGACACGGGACAGGGGGGCTTAGGGAGCTGTTTTTT. Amino acid sequence: CASGHGTGGLRELFF.

The V gene is TRBV7-2, the J gene TRBJ1-2; D is ambiguous. The ends were cut back, 1 base at V and 2 bases at J, with 8 bases in the middle. The germline gives CDR1 SGHTA, CDR2 FQGNSA. The CDR3 has 14 amino acids. The CDR3 region has the DNA TGTGCCAGCAGCTTAGTGACGGGAAACTATGGCTACACCTTC. Translating it yields CASSLVTGNYGYTF.

V usage is TRBV14 and J usage is TRBJ1-1, with D perhaps matching TRBD1 (6 bases). The CDR3 runs to 18 residues. The V gene lost 1 base and the J gene lost 1 base, with 19 bases spanning the gap. Germline CDR1 reads SGHDN; CDR2 reads FVKESK. This CDR3 reads CASSQAKTLTGWNTEAFF. Written as DNA, the CDR3 is TGTGCCAGCAGCCAAGCGAAAACTTTAACAGGGTGGAACACTGAAGCTTTCTTT.

The rearrangement links TRBV10-3 to TRBJ1-5, with a tentative D call TRBD1 (5 bases). V was clipped by 0 bases and J by 13 bases, with 13 bases between them. In germline, CDR1 is ENHRY, CDR2 SYGVKD. The CDR3 consists of 13 residues. CDR3 residues: CAISESGDAGQHF. The CDR3 DNA reads as TGTGCCATCAGTGAGTCAGGGGATGCAGGGCAGCATTTT.

The chain employs TRBV5-6 and TRBJ1-5; D is possibly TRBD1 (6 bases). The germline gives CDR1 SGHDT, CDR2 YYEEEE. V was clipped by 0 bases and J by 6 bases, with 22 bases between them. The CDR3 runs 18 residues. In nucleotides, the CDR3 is TGTGCCAGCAGCTTGGGACCAGCTGGGGAGGGGGTAGGTCAGCCCCAGCATTTT. This translates into CASSLGPAGEGVGQPQHF.

The J gene is TRBJ2-7, the V gene TRBV7-2; 11 nucleotides align to TRBD2. The V segment lost 5 bases and the J segment 3 bases; nucleotides outside the gene matches: 6. This CDR3 has 15 residues. From germline, CDR1 is SGHTA and CDR2 FQGNSA. CDR3 region: CASSPSSGGSYEQYF. In DNA form, the CDR3 reads TGTGCCAGCAGCCCATCTAGCGGGGGGAGCTACGAGCAGTACTTC. Combining the CDR3 with reference TRBV7-2 and TRBJ2-7 gives the whole variable domain GAGVSQSPSNKVTEKGKDVELRCDPISGHTALYWYRQSLGQGLEFLIYFQGNSAPDKSGLPSDRFSAERTGGSVSTLTIQRTQQEDSAVYLCASSPSSGGSYEQYFGPGTRLTVT.

V and J are TRBV5-1 and TRBJ2-5, with 10 nucleotides matching TRBD1. The CDR3 loop spans 15 amino acids. From germline, CDR1 is SGHRS and CDR2 YFSETQ. V was pared by 4 bases and J by 2 bases, with 5 bases of the junction left unmatched. This CDR3 reads CASSTPGQGQETQYF. DNA for the CDR3: TGCGCCAGCAGCACGCCGGGACAGGGGCAAGAGACCCAGTACTTC.

The genes are TRBV29-1 and TRBJ1-4; D might be TRBD1 (6 bases). CDR1 and CDR2 (germline): SQVTM, ANQGSEA. V dropped 6 bases and J dropped 7 bases, with 15 bases sitting between them. The CDR3 loop spans 13 amino acids. In DNA, the CDR3 is TGCAGCGTGAGGGGGATTTCAGGTGAAAAACTGTTTTTT. Protein sequence: CSVRGISGEKLFF.

The chain couples TRBV19 to TRBJ2-7, with D possibly being TRBD1 (6 bases). Germline loops: CDR1 LNHDA, CDR2 SQIVND (reference sequence). This CDR3 spans 16 amino acids. V was cut by 3 bases and J by 5 bases, with 20 bases left in between. The CDR3, as DNA: TGTGCCAGTAGTATGCAGCAGGGGATAGGGACCCACGAGCAGTACTTC. Residues: CASSMQQGIGTHEQYF. The full variable domain, rest sourced from reference TRBV19 and TRBJ2-7, is DGGITQSPKYLFRKEGQNVTLSCEQNLNHDAMYWYRQDPGQGLRLIYYSQIVNDFQKGDIAEGYSVSREKKESFPLTVTSAQKNPTAFYLCASSMQQGIGTHEQYFGPGTRLTVT.

V is TRBV27 and J is TRBJ1-6; 8 nucleotides align to TRBD1. Germline CDR1 reads MNHEY; CDR2 reads SMNVEV (reference sequence). The CDR3 spans 16 residues. V lost 6 bases to trimming and J lost 4 bases; unmatched junction nucleotides: 8. Written as DNA, the CDR3 is TGTGCCAGCAGACCCGGGACAGGACGTTATAATTCACCCCTCCACTTT. This codes for CASRPGTGRYNSPLHF.

The rearrangement uses TRBV19 and TRBJ2-3, with 8 bases lining up with TRBD1. This CDR3 comprises 16 residues. Losses at the gene ends were 3 bases for V and 0 bases for J; bases not matched to a gene: 5. The germline V gene has CDR1 LNHDA and CDR2 SQIVND (reference sequence). This CDR3 is CASSILTGVSTDTQYF. The CDR3 nucleotides are TGTGCCAGTAGTATCCTGACAGGGGTGAGCACAGATACGCAGTATTTT. Full variable domain (remainder filled in from reference TRBV19 and TRBJ2-3): DGGITQSPKYLFRKEGQNVTLSCEQNLNHDAMYWYRQDPGQGLRLIYYSQIVNDFQKGDIAEGYSVSREKKESFPLTVTSAQKNPTAFYLCASSILTGVSTDTQYFGPGTRLTVL.

This clone was counted between two and nine times. The chain employs TRBV6-5 and TRBJ1-4; no firm D call. The CDR3 has 14 amino acids. Germline values: CDR1 MNHEY, CDR2 SVGAGI. The V end lost 7 bases, the J end lost 6 bases, and 15 bases lay between the germline ends. The CDR3 bases are TGTGCCAGCAACTCCCAGGCTTCGTATGAAAAACTGTTTTTT. Amino acid sequence: CASNSQASYEKLFF.

This rearrangement joins TRBV10-3 to TRBJ1-2; D is possibly TRBD1 (5 bases). Germline CDR1 and CDR2: ENHRY and SYGVKD. This CDR3 contains 14 residues. Trimming shortened V by 6 bases and J by 4 bases, and 15 bases separated the two germline ends. The CDR3 loop is CAISASPDSYGYTF. The CDR3 DNA reads as TGTGCCATCAGCGCTTCCCCAGACAGCTATGGCTACACCTTC.

The chain links TRBV2 to TRBJ1-6, with 8 bases that match TRBD1. V was pared by 5 bases and J by 10 bases, with 7 bases of the junction left unmatched. Germline lookup yields CDR1 SNHLY and CDR2 FYNNEI. The CDR3 covers 14 residues. DNA for the CDR3: TGTGCCAGCAGTCCTGGGACAGGCATCTCACCCCTCCACTTT. Translated: CASSPGTGISPLHF.

The chain employs TRBV10-3 and TRBJ2-1; 9 bases align to TRBD1. V dropped 6 bases and J dropped 6; count of bases not matched to a gene: 12. Germline V gene sequence: CDR1 ENHRY, CDR2 SYGVKD. This CDR3 contains 16 residues. The CDR3 DNA follows: TGTGCCATCAGGGAATTACAGGGGGCGACTATCAATGAGCAGTTCTTC. This sequence encodes CAIRELQGATINEQFF.

This sequence joins TRBV5-4 and TRBJ2-5, with a possible D match to TRBD2 (5 bases). The V and J ends lost 4 bases and 3 bases respectively, with 7 bases between them. The germline CDR1 and CDR2 sequences are SGHNT and YYREEE (reference sequence). The CDR3 sequence is 12 residues long. The CDR3 region has the DNA TGTGCCAGCAGCATCGGGAAAGAGACCCAGTACTTC. It codes for CASSIGKETQYF.

This chain connects TRBV28 to TRBJ1-1; 9 bases are a match to TRBD1. V lost 6 bases to trimming and J lost 1 base; unmatched junction nucleotides: 0. The CDR3 covers 13 residues. Looked up from germline, CDR1 is MDHEN and CDR2 is SYDVKM. The CDR3 DNA reads TGTGCCAGCAGGGGACAGGGGAACACTGAAGCTTTCTTT. Its protein is CASRGQGNTEAFF.

The gene calls are TRBV11-3 and TRBJ1-6; TRBD1 matches at 8 bases. J was trimmed by 6 bases and V by 1 base; bases with no gene match: 5. CDR1 is SGHNT and CDR2 is YENEEA in the germline V gene. This CDR3 spans 16 amino acids. CDR3 nucleotide sequence: TGTGCCAGCAGCTTAGGAACAGGGGGGGGTAATTCACCCCTCCACTTT. Its protein product is CASSLGTGGGNSPLHF.

The rearrangement links TRBV7-2 to TRBJ1-5, with D perhaps matching TRBD1 (5 bases). This CDR3 comprises 18 residues. Germline V gives CDR1 SGHTA, CDR2 FQGNSA. V lost 2 bases to trimming and J lost 3 bases, with 20 bases between them. Written as DNA, the CDR3 is TGTGCCAGCAGCTTAAGGGGTAGAGAGGCAGCAGACAATCAGCCCCAGCATTTT. Translated: CASSLRGREAADNQPQHF.

This chain joins TRBV6-5 and TRBJ2-5; D is undetermined. The CDR3 length is 16 residues. Germline loops: CDR1 MNHEY, CDR2 SVGAGI. Trimming cost V 2 bases and J 6 bases, with 19 bases left between them. CDR3 in amino acids: CASSYAEHLNIQTQYF. The CDR3 nucleotides read TGTGCCAGCAGTTACGCCGAGCACCTAAATATTCAGACCCAGTACTTC.

In this sample, this clone turned up a few times. J is TRBJ2-6 and V is TRBV3-1 (or the pseudogene TRBV3-2), with no clear D. The V end lost 3 bases, the J end lost 0 bases, and 6 bases lay between the germline ends. The germline CDR1 and CDR2 sequences are LGHDT and YNNKEL (reference sequence). The CDR3 is made up of 15 amino acids. CDR3 nucleotides: TGTGCCAGCAGCCACTTAGCCTCTGGGGCCAACGTCCTGACTTTC. Encoded protein: CASSHLASGANVLTF.

The chain employs TRBV5-1 and TRBJ2-5, with 8 bases fitting TRBD1. The CDR3 has 14 amino acids. In germline, CDR1 is SGHRS, CDR2 YFSETQ. V lost 3 bases and J lost 1; bases outside the gene matches: 2. The CDR3 nucleotides are TGCGCCAGCAGCTATCAGGGGGCCCAAGAGACCCAGTACTTC. Its translation: CASSYQGAQETQYF. The full variable domain, completed using reference TRBV5-1 and TRBJ2-5, is KAGVTQTPRYLIKTRGQQVTLSCSPISGHRSVSWYQQTPGQGLQFLFEYFSETQRNKGNFPGRFSGRQFSNSRSEMNVSTLELGDSALYLCASSYQGAQETQYFGPGTRLLVL.

The chain has TRBV24-1 and TRBJ2-3; D unclear. With 3 bases removed from V and 1 base from J, the gap between germline ends came to 16 bases. Germline V gene lookup returns CDR1 KGHDR and CDR2 SFDVKD. This CDR3 comprises 17 residues. This chain's CDR3 is CATSDPDPTAGTDTQYF. For the CDR3, the DNA is TGTGCCACCAGTGATCCAGACCCGACTGCTGGCACAGATACGCAGTATTTT.

The gene calls are TRBV9 and TRBJ2-7; a weak D match, TRBD2 (5 bases). The CDR3 runs to 14 residues. Germline-derived CDR1 and CDR2 are SGDLS and YYNGEE. V was clipped by 2 bases and J by 2 bases, with 11 bases between them. This CDR3 is CASSVSSTTYEQYF. Written as DNA, the CDR3 is TGTGCCAGCAGCGTTTCTAGCACTACCTACGAGCAGTACTTC.